This entry is about one TCR beta chain. Its antigen remains unknown. The data were produced by immunoSEQ multiplex PCR, yet TCRdb's version contains in-frame clones alone and is incomplete. The data contain 150,000 to 200,000 clones, 65% to 90% of them singletons. This entry belongs to a study of cytomegalovirus exposure and HLA in healthy donors. Study summary: The 120 validation repertoires matched the 500 to 750 first-cohort repertoires in platform, a later analysis reported.

Whole-study results and caveats: The tendency of first-cohort TCR clusters to co-occur in the 120 or so validation repertoires emerged from a later analysis. Cytomegalovirus association was listed for under 200 TCR beta chains. Across donors, most TCRs were seen rarely, yet some public ones were widespread.

Trimming pared 4 bases from V and 7 bases from J, leaving 8 bases between. CDR1 and CDR2 from the germline V gene are DFQATT and SNEGSKA (reference sequence). This CDR3 region has 11 residues. The chain is built from TRBV20-1 and TRBJ2-1; TRBD1 is a possible D gene (6 bases). Sequenced material: PBMCs. The TCR originated in a young woman in good health and CMV-seronegative. CDR3 loop: CSANQGNEQFF. In nucleotides, the CDR3 is TGCAGTGCTAACCAGGGGAATGAGCAGTTCTTC.